Each of the 31 T cell receptor beta chains below was sequenced from the same sample in a study of blood T cell repertoires in COVID-19. TCRdb's copy holds only in-frame clones and misses some; the assay was immunoSEQ multiplex PCR. The sample has about 210,000 clones, more than 70% seen once. Material: peripheral blood. Every receptor here comes from a human donor in a cohort sampled during active COVID-19.

The chain has TRBV5-1 and TRBJ2-7, with 9 bases aligning to TRBD1. In germline, CDR1 is SGHRS, CDR2 YFSETQ. Losses at the gene ends were 0 bases for V and 6 bases for J; bases not matched to a gene: 4. CDR3 size: 14 residues. CDR3 loop: CASSLGDRDREQYF. In DNA form, the CDR3 reads TGCGCCAGCAGCTTGGGGGACAGGGATCGCGAGCAGTACTTC.

This clone has more than one count but fewer than ten. The CDR3 bases are TGTGCCAGTCGGGGACTAGCGGGGCTCACAGATACGCAGTATTTT. Protein sequence: CASRGLAGLTDTQYF. The chain uses TRBV19 and TRBJ2-3; TRBD2 aligns across 13 bases. The CDR3 covers 15 residues. The V and J ends lost 8 bases and 2 bases, in that order; junction bases with no gene match: 4. Germline V gene sequence: CDR1 LNHDA, CDR2 SQIVND (reference sequence).

The chain joins TRBV2 to TRBJ2-5; unclear D gene. From germline, CDR1 is SNHLY and CDR2 FYNNEI. V was clipped by 5 bases and J by 1 base, with 17 bases between them. The CDR3 extends over 16 amino acids. CDR3 residues: CASSNGAHLGQETQYF. The CDR3 DNA reads as TGTGCCAGCAGTAACGGAGCCCACTTGGGCCAAGAGACCCAGTACTTC.

This clone came up a few times. The V and J genes are TRBV19 and TRBJ1-4, with 10 positions matching TRBD1. Germline trimming cut 2 bases from V and 6 bases from J; bases unmatched to any gene: 3. Looked up from germline, CDR1 is LNHDA and CDR2 is SQIVND (reference sequence). This CDR3 is 15 amino acids long. In DNA, the CDR3 is TGTGCCAGTAGTATACCCGGGACAGGGGATGAAAAACTGTTTTTT. The encoded protein is CASSIPGTGDEKLFF.

Worth noting for this clone: The same CDR3 can be traced to other DNA sequences in this sample. The J gene is TRBJ1-1, the V gene TRBV4-3; no firm D call. The CDR3 is made up of 15 amino acids. V was shortened by 2 bases and J by 1 base, with 11 bases between the two germline ends. Germline V gene lookup returns CDR1 LGHNA and CDR2 YSLEER. In DNA, the CDR3 is TGCGCCAGCAGCCAACCCGGGGATCAGAACACTGAAGCTTTCTTT. It yields the protein CASSQPGDQNTEAFF.

This chain uses TRBV12-5 with TRBJ1-1; a possible D gene is TRBD1 (5 bases). There are 14 residues in the CDR3. The V gene's germline CDR1 is LGHNT and CDR2 FRNRAP. V dropped 2 bases and J dropped 5 bases, with 12 bases sitting between them. CDR3: CASGLPSPGTEAFF. CDR3 DNA: TGTGCTAGTGGTTTGCCCTCGCCAGGGACTGAAGCTTTCTTT.

This chain links TRBV28 with TRBJ1-1; 7 nucleotides match TRBD1. Germline V lookup: CDR1 MDHEN, CDR2 SYDVKM. CDR3 size: 15 residues. Unmatched junction bases numbered 6, after V lost 5 bases and J lost 0 bases. CDR3 loop: CASSRTGLLNTEAFF. In nucleotides, the CDR3 is TGTGCCAGCAGTAGGACAGGACTACTGAACACTGAAGCTTTCTTT.

V is TRBV10-1 and J is TRBJ2-7; 7 bases are shared with TRBD2. The V gene's germline CDR1 is WNHNN and CDR2 SYGVQD (reference sequence). The CDR3 covers 15 residues. The V segment lost 7 bases and the J segment 4 bases; nucleotides outside the gene matches: 13. The CDR3 nucleotides read TGCGCCAGCATTGCGCGGGCGGGGGACCCTTACGAGCAGTACTTC. It yields the protein CASIARAGDPYEQYF.

The CDR3 bases are TGTGCCAGCAGTGCGACAGGGTTCAATGAGCAGTTCTTC. It translates to CASSATGFNEQFF. The chain has TRBV2 and TRBJ2-1, with TRBD1 matching 7 bases. V lost 4 bases and J lost 6; bases outside the gene matches: 3. This CDR3 comprises 13 residues. The germline V gene has CDR1 SNHLY and CDR2 FYNNEI.

The chain uses TRBV4-2 and TRBJ1-5; D remains ambiguous. CDR3 length: 15 amino acids. Trimming removed 0 bases from V and 3 bases from J, with 9 bases in between. Germline CDR1 reads LGHNA; CDR2 reads YNFKEQ. CDR3 amino acids: CASSQDAGTNQPQHF. CDR3 DNA sequence: TGTGCCAGCAGCCAAGATGCAGGCACCAATCAGCCCCAGCATTTT.

This chain joins TRBV27 and TRBJ2-7; TRBD1 might be the D (6 bases). CDR1 MNHEY and CDR2 SMNVEV come from the germline V gene (reference sequence). Trimming pared 4 bases from V and 1 base from J, leaving 11 bases between. The CDR3 runs 14 residues. CDR3 in DNA: TGTGCCAGCAGTTCCCTGGACAGATCCTACGAGCAGTACTTC. Translated: CASSSLDRSYEQYF.

This chain joins TRBV18 and TRBJ2-7; 9 bases line up with TRBD2. The junction had 2 bases not matched to a gene; V was cut back by 6 bases and J by 2 bases. The CDR3 spans 13 residues. The germline gives CDR1 KGHSH, CDR2 LQKENI. The CDR3, as DNA: TGTGCCAGCTCGGCTAGCGGGGCCTACGAGCAGTACTTC. Residues: CASSASGAYEQYF.

This chain links TRBV5-5 with TRBJ2-1; D is unresolved. The V end was cut by 4 bases, the J end by 2 bases, with 13 bases between. The length of the CDR3 is 15 residues. The germline CDR1 and CDR2 sequences are SGHKS and YYEKEE (reference sequence). The CDR3 DNA follows: TGTGCCAGCAGCCGTGCGGAACGAACCTACAATGAGCAGTTCTTC. Translation gives CASSRAERTYNEQFF.

The V call is TRBV5-4, the J call TRBJ2-2, with TRBD2 matching 9 bases. Germline-derived CDR1 and CDR2 are SGHNT and YYREEE (reference sequence). Unmatched junction bases numbered 0, after V lost 0 bases and J lost 6 bases. The CDR3 is 14 residues long. Here the CDR3 reads CASSLVAGAGELFF. For the CDR3, the DNA is TGTGCCAGCAGCTTGGTAGCGGGGGCCGGGGAGCTGTTTTTT.

This chain connects TRBV5-6 to TRBJ1-5; D is possibly TRBD1 (6 bases). Trimming took off 0 bases at V and 5 bases at J, with 9 bases between the two ends. This CDR3 spans 14 amino acids. Germline CDR1 and CDR2: SGHDT and YYEEEE. The CDR3 region is CASSLVGADQPQHF. The CDR3 DNA reads as TGTGCCAGCAGCTTGGTGGGGGCAGATCAGCCCCAGCATTTT.

V gene TRBV12-3 or TRBV12-4 combines with J gene TRBJ1-5, with D hard to call. The CDR3 contains 13 residues. With 7 bases removed from V and 2 bases from J, the gap between germline ends came to 9 bases. CDR3 bases: TGTGCCAGCAAACATGGAGGCAATCAGCCCCAGCATTTT. Its protein is CASKHGGNQPQHF.

The chain links TRBV5-1 to TRBJ2-2; 8 bases match TRBD1. Trimming took 3 bases from V and 2 from J; bases not matched to a gene: 6. The CDR3 is 16 residues long. The germline V gene encodes CDR1 SGHRS and CDR2 YFSETQ. CDR3 sequence (DNA): TGCGCCAGCAGCTCAGCGACAGGGGCCAACACCGGGGAGCTGTTTTTT. Its translation: CASSSATGANTGELFF. Using reference TRBV5-1 and TRBJ2-2 for the parts outside the CDR3, the full variable domain is KAGVTQTPRYLIKTRGQQVTLSCSPISGHRSVSWYQQTPGQGLQFLFEYFSETQRNKGNFPGRFSGRQFSNSRSEMNVSTLELGDSALYLCASSSATGANTGELFFGEGSRLTVL.

This sequence joins TRBV6-2 or TRBV6-3 and TRBJ1-1; the D is unclear. Germline values: CDR1 MNHEY, CDR2 SVGEGT. V lost 6 bases and J lost 4, with 9 bases in between. This CDR3 has 12 amino acids. In DNA, the CDR3 is TGTGCCAGCAGCCTCAGGTTCACTGAAGCTTTCTTT. Translated, it gives CASSLRFTEAFF.

This clone occurred a few times. The chain is built from TRBV10-1 and TRBJ2-6; no reliable D call. Trimming took 4 bases from V and 1 from J, leaving 8 bases between them. CDR3 length: 15 residues. The germline V gene has CDR1 WNHNN and CDR2 SYGVQD (reference sequence). This CDR3 reads CASSGPRSGANVLTF. The CDR3 DNA reads as TGCGCCAGCAGTGGCCCCCGGTCTGGGGCCAACGTCCTGACTTTC.

This clone was seen a handful of times. This chain uses TRBV11-1 with TRBJ2-7; D ambiguous. The V end lost 2 bases, the J end lost 2 bases, and 7 bases lay between the germline ends. The CDR3 is made up of 13 amino acids. Germline values: CDR1 SGHAT, CDR2 FQDESV (reference sequence). Written as DNA, the CDR3 is TGTGCCAGCAGCTTACAACAGACCTACGAGCAGTACTTC. Translation gives CASSLQQTYEQYF.

CDR3 loop: CASSLFEDQPQHF. The CDR3 nucleotides are TGTGCCAGCAGCTTATTTGAGGATCAGCCCCAGCATTTT. V usage is TRBV7-9 and J usage is TRBJ1-5, with no clear D. The CDR3 covers 13 residues. The V end was cut by 2 bases, the J end by 5 bases, with 7 bases between. The germline gives CDR1 SEHNR, CDR2 FQNEAQ (reference sequence).

The chain couples TRBV29-1 to TRBJ1-2; no reliable D call. Germline CDR1 and CDR2: SQVTM and ANQGSEA. Trimming pared 6 bases from V and 7 bases from J, leaving 12 bases between. The CDR3 loop spans 11 amino acids. The CDR3 nucleotides are TGCAGCGTCTTCGGTCTCTCTGGCTACACCTTC. Amino acid sequence: CSVFGLSGYTF.

The chain employs TRBV5-1 and TRBJ1-1; a possible D gene is TRBD1 (6 bases). Germline CDR1 and CDR2: SGHRS and YFSETQ. CDR3 length: 14 amino acids. Deletions cut 4 bases from V and 0 bases from J, with 10 bases between. CDR3 sequence reads: CASSMDRLNTEAFF. DNA for the CDR3: TGCGCCAGCAGCATGGACAGACTGAACACTGAAGCTTTCTTT. Filled out from reference TRBV5-1 and TRBJ1-1, the complete variable domain reads KAGVTQTPRYLIKTRGQQVTLSCSPISGHRSVSWYQQTPGQGLQFLFEYFSETQRNKGNFPGRFSGRQFSNSRSEMNVSTLELGDSALYLCASSMDRLNTEAFFGQGTRLTVV.

The gene calls are TRBV7-2 and TRBJ1-5, with D possibly TRBD1 on 5 matching bases. Trimming cost V 1 base and J 5 bases, with 9 bases left between them. The CDR3 runs 14 residues. Germline CDR1 and CDR2: SGHTA and FQGNSA. Here the CDR3 reads CASSLGWGDQPQHF. DNA for the CDR3: TGTGCCAGCAGCTTAGGGTGGGGGGATCAGCCCCAGCATTTT. Based on the CDR3 plus reference TRBV7-2 and TRBJ1-5, the full variable domain is GAGVSQSPSNKVTEKGKDVELRCDPISGHTALYWYRQSLGQGLEFLIYFQGNSAPDKSGLPSDRFSAERTGGSVSTLTIQRTQQEDSAVYLCASSLGWGDQPQHFGDGTRLSIL.

This chain connects TRBV3-1 (or the pseudogene TRBV3-2) to TRBJ2-1; 11 nucleotides line up with TRBD1. Germline V gives CDR1 LGHDT, CDR2 YNNKEL (reference sequence). This CDR3 region has 16 residues. With V trimmed by 4 bases and J by 3 bases, 5 bases remained unmatched. Written as DNA, the CDR3 is TGTGCCAGCAGCCTCCTGGGACAGGGGGTCTACAATGAGCAGTTCTTC. Encoded protein: CASSLLGQGVYNEQFF.

The CDR3 DNA reads as TGTGCCAGCAGCTTTCGAGAGACCCAGTACTTC. Encoded protein: CASSFRETQYF. The chain carries TRBV7-2 and TRBJ2-5, with D unresolved. Trimming shortened V by 3 bases and J by 4 bases, and 3 bases separated the two germline ends. Per germline, CDR1 SGHTA and CDR2 FQGNSA. The CDR3 covers 11 residues. The variable domain in full, with the rest retrieved from reference TRBV7-2 and TRBJ2-5, is GAGVSQSPSNKVTEKGKDVELRCDPISGHTALYWYRQSLGQGLEFLIYFQGNSAPDKSGLPSDRFSAERTGGSVSTLTIQRTQQEDSAVYLCASSFRETQYFGPGTRLLVL.

The chain has TRBV4-2 and TRBJ2-1; 10 nucleotides match TRBD2. Germline loops: CDR1 LGHNA, CDR2 YNFKEQ. V trimming: 2 bases; J trimming: 9 bases; junction bases outside the gene matches: 7. This CDR3 region has 15 residues. Here the CDR3 DNA reads TGTGCCAGCAGCCAAAGCGGGGGGGCCCGTCCTGAGCAGTTCTTC. Translated: CASSQSGGARPEQFF.

The V gene is TRBV7-8, the J gene TRBJ2-7; the D is unclear. The V gene's germline CDR1 is SGHVS and CDR2 FQNEAQ. V lost 5 bases, J lost 6 bases, and 11 bases lay in between. The length of the CDR3 is 12 residues. The CDR3 DNA reads as TGTGCCAGCAGCCAGTCGCGCGGCGAGCAGTACTTC. This encodes CASSQSRGEQYF. The variable domain in full, completed from reference TRBV7-8 and TRBJ2-7, reads GAGVSQSPRYKVAKRGQDVALRCDPISGHVSLFWYQQALGQGPEFLTYFQNEAQLDKSGLPSDRFFAERPEGSVSTLKIQRTQQEDSAVYLCASSQSRGEQYFGPGTRLTVT.

V usage is TRBV5-6 and J usage is TRBJ1-4; D is perhaps TRBD1 (6 bases). Germline-derived CDR1 and CDR2 are SGHDT and YYEEEE. Deletions cut 6 bases from V and 6 bases from J, with 18 bases between. The CDR3 runs 15 residues. The CDR3 region is CASTYRGAGDEKLFF. The CDR3 nucleotides read TGTGCCAGCACCTACCGGGGGGCGGGGGATGAAAAACTGTTTTTT.

The chain recombines TRBV7-3 with TRBJ2-7, with 7 bases identical to TRBD1. Looked up from germline, CDR1 is SGHTA and CDR2 is FQGTGA. J was trimmed by 5 bases and V by 5 bases; bases with no gene match: 6. This CDR3 region has 13 residues. The DNA for the CDR3 is TGTGCCAGCAGCGAGACAGGGATCGACGAGCAGTACTTC. The encoded protein is CASSETGIDEQYF.

V usage is TRBV5-5 and J usage is TRBJ2-7; TRBD2 is a possible D gene (5 bases). The length of the CDR3 is 16 residues. Trimming left V 0 bases short and J 0 bases short, with 13 bases between. Germline CDR1 SGHKS, CDR2 YYEKEE (reference sequence). CDR3 residues: CASSLAAGLSSYEQYF. The DNA for the CDR3 is TGTGCCAGCAGCTTGGCCGCGGGCCTTAGCTCCTACGAGCAGTACTTC. Together with reference TRBV5-5 and TRBJ2-7, the CDR3 gives the full variable domain: DAGVTQSPTHLIKTRGQQVTLRCSPISGHKSVSWYQQVLGQGPQFIFQYYEKEERGRGNFPDRFSARQFPNYSSELNVNALLLGDSALYLCASSLAAGLSSYEQYFGPGTRLTVT.